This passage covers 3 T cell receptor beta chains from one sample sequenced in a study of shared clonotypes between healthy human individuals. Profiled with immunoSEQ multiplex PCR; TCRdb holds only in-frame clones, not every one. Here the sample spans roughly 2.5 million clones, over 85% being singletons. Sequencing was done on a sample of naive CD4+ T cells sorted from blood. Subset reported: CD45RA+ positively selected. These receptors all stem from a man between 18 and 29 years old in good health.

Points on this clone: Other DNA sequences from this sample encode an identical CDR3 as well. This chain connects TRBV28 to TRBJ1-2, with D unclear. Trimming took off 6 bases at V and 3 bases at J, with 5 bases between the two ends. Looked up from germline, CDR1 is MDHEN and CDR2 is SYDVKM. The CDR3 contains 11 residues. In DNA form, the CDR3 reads TGTGCCAGCAGGGCAGACTATGGCTACACCTTC. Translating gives CASRADYGYTF.

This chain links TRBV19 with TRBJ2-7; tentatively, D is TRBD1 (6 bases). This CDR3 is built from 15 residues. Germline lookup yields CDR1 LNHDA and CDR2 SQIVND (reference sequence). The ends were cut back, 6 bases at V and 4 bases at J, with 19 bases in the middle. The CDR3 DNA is TGTGCCAGTAGCCGTCTGCAGGGGCCCATTTACGAGCAGTACTTC. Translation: CASSRLQGPIYEQYF.

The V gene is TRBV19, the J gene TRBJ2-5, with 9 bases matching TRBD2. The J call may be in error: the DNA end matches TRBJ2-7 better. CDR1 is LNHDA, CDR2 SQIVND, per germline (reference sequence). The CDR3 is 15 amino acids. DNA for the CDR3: TGTGCCAGTACTCCCATGGCGGGGGGGACCCGCGAGCAGTACTTC. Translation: CASTPMAGGTREQYF.